The following is a T cell receptor beta chain sequence with its context. The sample comes from a study of blood T cell repertoires in COVID-19. Study-level background: In each case, the material was cDNA or gDNA derived from T cells, B-cell-depleted T cells, or PBMCs.

Clones were sequenced by immunoSEQ multiplex PCR, and TCRdb holds only the in-frame ones, with some missing. This table has around 250,000 clones, around 89% appearing once. V shed 0 bases and J shed 8 bases, with 15 bases lying between them. CDR1 is SGHTS and CDR2 is YDEGEE in the germline V gene. The length of the CDR3 is 15 residues. This sequence was found in a woman younger than 45 with acute COVID-19. The chain carries TRBV5-8 and TRBJ1-5; D is perhaps TRBD1 (5 bases). Sequencing input: PBMCs or T cells enriched from blood (not recorded which). CDR3 protein: CASSLAGRDLEPQHF. CDR3 nucleotides: TGTGCCAGCAGCTTGGCGGGACGGGACTTGGAGCCCCAGCATTTT.